The 13 T cell receptor beta chains below come from one sample, sequenced in a study of T cell repertoires in cytomegalovirus infection. TCRdb independently ran MiXCR on the reads; one entry per CDR3 protein. The table shows about 89,000 distinct CDR3 sequences, with about 29% occurring only once. Antigens of these TCRs are unknown. The sequenced sample was CD8+ T cells from cultured PBMCs, obtained from culture after CMV antigen stimulation. These receptors came from a human donor in good health (CMV status not recorded). Some clones in this sample may be carry-over from other donors' samples.

This clonotype is a singleton in its sample. V and J are TRBV3-1 and TRBJ1-1; tentatively, D is TRBD1 (5 bases). This CDR3 region has 18 residues. The ends were cut back, 2 bases at V and 4 bases at J, with 23 bases in the middle. The V gene's germline CDR1 is LGHDT and CDR2 YNNKEL (reference sequence). CDR3: CASSQTGRGETTRTEAFF. CDR3 bases: TGTGCCAGCAGCCAAACGGGGCGGGGGGAAACCACCCGCACTGAAGCTTTCTTT.

V and J are TRBV12-3 or TRBV12-4 and TRBJ2-1; D ambiguous. CDR3 length equals 13 residues. Trimming took 3 bases from V and 9 from J, leaving 12 bases between them. DNA for the CDR3: TGTGCCAGCAGTTTTTTCGCCCCCAGTGAGCAGTTCTTC. It specifies CASSFFAPSEQFF.

The chain carries TRBV20-1 and TRBJ2-7; TRBD2 is a possible D gene (5 bases). From germline, CDR1 is DFQATT and CDR2 SNEGSKA (reference sequence). Trimming left V 4 bases short and J 3 bases short, with 13 bases between. The CDR3 is made up of 13 amino acids. The CDR3 coding sequence is TGCAGTGCTACACCACGGGATGACTACGAGCAGTACTTC. Its protein product is CSATPRDDYEQYF.

This clonotype has more than one count but fewer than ten. CDR3 residues: CASSLADNEQFF. The CDR3 DNA is TGTGCCAGCAGCTTGGCGGACAATGAGCAGTTCTTC. J is TRBJ2-1 and V is TRBV5-5, with no clear D. V lost 0 bases to trimming and J lost 5 bases, with 3 bases between them. This CDR3 has 12 amino acids. Germline values: CDR1 SGHKS, CDR2 YYEKEE (reference sequence).

This clonotype occurred a few times. CDR3 sequence: CASRPTWTSGEYNEQFF. Here the CDR3 DNA reads TGTGCCAGCAGGCCAACCTGGACTAGCGGGGAGTACAATGAGCAGTTCTTC. J is TRBJ2-1 and V is TRBV28; 12 positions agree with TRBD2. Germline CDR1 MDHEN, CDR2 SYDVKM. Trimming cost V 6 bases and J 4 bases; bases outside gene matches: 10. The CDR3 is 17 residues long. Full variable domain (outside the CDR3, taken from reference TRBV28 and TRBJ2-1): DVKVTQSSRYLVKRTGEKVFLECVQDMDHENMFWYRQDPGLGLRLIYFSYDVKMKEKGDIPEGYSVSREKKERFSLILESASTNQTSMYLCASRPTWTSGEYNEQFFGPGTRLTVL.

The chain combines TRBV5-3 with TRBJ1-1; D is possibly TRBD1 (6 bases). TRBV5-3 is placed among ORFs of uncertain function. The CDR3 loop spans 14 amino acids. Trimming pared 8 bases from V and 5 bases from J, leaving 19 bases between. CDR3 residues: CASSTDSQGTEAFF. The CDR3 nucleotides are TGTGCCAGCAGCACGGACTCCCAGGGGACTGAAGCTTTCTTT.

The chain recombines TRBV19 with TRBJ1-5, with D possibly being TRBD1 (6 bases). With 5 bases removed from V and 4 bases from J, the gap between germline ends came to 15 bases. The V gene's germline CDR1 is LNHDA and CDR2 SQIVND (reference sequence). The CDR3 sequence is 15 residues long. As DNA, the CDR3 is TGTGCCAGTAGTGTCCAGGGGCTTTGGAATCAGCCCCAGCATTTT. Translating gives CASSVQGLWNQPQHF.

The V gene is TRBV6-2 or TRBV6-3, the J gene TRBJ1-1; D is ambiguous. V was cut by 5 bases and J by 0 bases, with 10 bases left in between. Per the germline V gene, CDR1 is MNHEY and CDR2 is SVGEGT. CDR3 length equals 14 residues. DNA of the CDR3: TGTGCCAGCAGTCCTCCCCAGGTGAACACTGAAGCTTTCTTT. Translating it yields CASSPPQVNTEAFF.

This clonotype was detected a few times. The chain joins TRBV18 to TRBJ2-7; tentatively, D is TRBD1 or TRBD2 (5 bases each). From germline, CDR1 is KGHSH and CDR2 LQKENI. The CDR3 has 14 residues. Trimming cost V 2 bases and J 4 bases, with 12 bases left between them. CDR3 amino acids: CASSPLRGVYEQYF. The CDR3 DNA reads as TGTGCCAGCTCACCATTGAGGGGTGTATACGAGCAGTACTTC.

J is TRBJ2-2 and V is TRBV19, with D perhaps TRBD1 (5 bases). Between the trimmed V and J ends, which lost 5 bases and 0 bases, there was a span of 25 bases. Germline V gene sequence: CDR1 LNHDA, CDR2 SQIVND (reference sequence). The CDR3 extends over 20 amino acids. CDR3 sequence: CASSRAASIYRTPNTGELFF. In DNA form, the CDR3 reads TGTGCCAGTAGTCGAGCAGCTAGTATCTACAGGACCCCGAACACCGGGGAGCTGTTTTTT.

V is TRBV20-1 and J is TRBJ2-3, with D perhaps assigned TRBD1 or TRBD2 (5 bases each). This CDR3 is 17 amino acids long. Germline loops: CDR1 DFQATT, CDR2 SNEGSKA (reference sequence). V dropped 0 bases and J dropped 0 bases, with 16 bases sitting between them. The CDR3 DNA is TGCAGTGCTAGAGATCCTACGGGGCTACCTAGCACAGATACGCAGTATTTT. Amino acid sequence: CSARDPTGLPSTDTQYF.

This clonotype appeared a single time. This may come from a read error, since a much larger clone is one base off. J is TRBJ2-1 and V is TRBV7-8, with 8 bases matching TRBD1. This CDR3 comprises 19 residues. Germline V gene sequence: CDR1 SGHVS, CDR2 FQNEAQ. V shed 1 base, J shed 0 bases, and the junction held 11 bases outside the gene matches. The CDR3 protein is CASSLDGSRGPSSYNEQFF. In nucleotides, the CDR3 is TGTGCCAGCAGCTTAGATGGTAGCAGGGGGCCGAGCTCCTACAATGAGCAGTTCTTC.

This clonotype was counted many times. This chain links TRBV4-1 with TRBJ2-1; no reliable D call. Trimming cost V 1 base and J 2 bases, with 9 bases left between them. The germline V gene encodes CDR1 MGHRA and CDR2 YSYEKL. The CDR3 is 15 residues long. DNA of the CDR3: TGCGCCAGCAGCCAAGTACTGCTAACCTACAATGAGCAGTTCTTC. It encodes CASSQVLLTYNEQFF.